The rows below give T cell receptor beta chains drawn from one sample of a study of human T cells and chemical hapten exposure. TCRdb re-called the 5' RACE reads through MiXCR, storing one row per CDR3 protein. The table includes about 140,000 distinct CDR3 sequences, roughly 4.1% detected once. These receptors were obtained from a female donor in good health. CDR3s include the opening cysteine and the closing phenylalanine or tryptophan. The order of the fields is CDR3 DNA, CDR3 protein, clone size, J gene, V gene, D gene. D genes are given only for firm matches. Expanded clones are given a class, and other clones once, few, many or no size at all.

cdr3_nt: TGTGCCAGTAGATCTTATAGGAAGAACACTGAAGCTTTCTTT
cdr3_aa: CASRSYRKNTEAFF
clone_size: many
j_call: TRBJ1-1
v_call: TRBV19
d_call: .

cdr3_nt: TGTGCCAGCAGCCTCCGGGACATCCCAGCAGGAATCGATGAGCAGTTCTTC
cdr3_aa: CASSLRDIPAGIDEQFF
clone_size: many
j_call: TRBJ2-1
v_call: TRBV7-8
d_call: .

cdr3_nt: TGTGCCAGCAGTTTGGGCGGGGGCACTGGGGCCAACGTCCTGACTTTC
cdr3_aa: CASSLGGGTGANVLTF
clone_size: .
j_call: TRBJ2-6
v_call: TRBV12-3/TRBV12-4
d_call: .

cdr3_nt: TGTGCCAGCAGCTTTCGAGACTATGGCTACACCTTC
cdr3_aa: CASSFRDYGYTF
clone_size: many
j_call: TRBJ1-2
v_call: TRBV7-9
d_call: .

cdr3_nt: TGCGCCAGCAGCCAAGATGTCCAGATAGATACGCAGTATTTT
cdr3_aa: CASSQDVQIDTQYF
clone_size: many
j_call: TRBJ2-3
v_call: TRBV4-3
d_call: .

cdr3_nt: TGTGCCAGCAGCCATCATGTGGGACAGGGGTTCACAGATACGCAGTATTTT
cdr3_aa: CASSHHVGQGFTDTQYF
clone_size: .
j_call: TRBJ2-3
v_call: TRBV11-2
d_call: TRBD1

cdr3_nt: TGTGCCAGCAGCCAAGAATGGATGCACGGGGAACTGTTTTTT
cdr3_aa: CASSQEWMHGELFF
clone_size: few
j_call: TRBJ1-4
v_call: TRBV3-1
d_call: .

cdr3_nt: TGTGCCAGCAGTTACTGGAGGTCAGGGTGTTGGGCTTTCTTT
cdr3_aa: CASSYWRSGCWAFF
clone_size: few
j_call: TRBJ1-1
v_call: TRBV6-2/TRBV6-3
d_call: .

cdr3_nt: TGTGCCAGCAGCCCCACATATAATTCACCCCTCCACTTT
cdr3_aa: CASSPTYNSPLHF
clone_size: few
j_call: TRBJ1-6
v_call: TRBV11-2
d_call: .

cdr3_nt: TGTGCCAGCAGCCCCTTCCGGGGGGGGTCAGATACGCAGTATTTT
cdr3_aa: CASSPFRGGSDTQYF
clone_size: few
j_call: TRBJ2-3
v_call: TRBV9
d_call: TRBD2

cdr3_nt: TGTGCCAACAGCCTGTCCCAAGAGACCCAGTACTTC
cdr3_aa: CANSLSQETQYF
clone_size: .
j_call: TRBJ2-5
v_call: TRBV5-6
d_call: .

cdr3_nt: TGTGCCAGCAGCCCCGCCATGGAACTTGAAGCTTTCTTT
cdr3_aa: CASSPAMELEAFF
clone_size: many
j_call: TRBJ1-1
v_call: TRBV3-1
d_call: .

cdr3_nt: TGTGCCAGCAGTTTATCTAGTGGACAGAACTATGGCTACACCTTC
cdr3_aa: CASSLSSGQNYGYTF
clone_size: many
j_call: TRBJ1-2
v_call: TRBV27
d_call: .

cdr3_nt: TGCAGTGCTTGGCCTTTGCCGGGACAAAAATTGAACACTGAAGCTTTCTTT
cdr3_aa: CSAWPLPGQKLNTEAFF
clone_size: many
j_call: TRBJ1-1
v_call: TRBV20-1
d_call: .

cdr3_nt: TGCAGCGTTGAAGCTCCCGGATCCGGTAGCTCCTACAATGAGCAGTTCTTC
cdr3_aa: CSVEAPGSGSSYNEQFF
clone_size: many
j_call: TRBJ2-1
v_call: TRBV29-1
d_call: .

cdr3_nt: TGCGCCAGCAGCAAGACTAGCGGGGTCTCCTACGAGCAGTACTTC
cdr3_aa: CASSKTSGVSYEQYF
clone_size: many
j_call: TRBJ2-7
v_call: TRBV5-1
d_call: TRBD2

cdr3_nt: TGTGCCAGCAGGCACCCGGGACTCCAAGAGACCCAGTACTTC
cdr3_aa: CASRHPGLQETQYF
clone_size: many
j_call: TRBJ2-5
v_call: TRBV6-5
d_call: .

cdr3_nt: TGCGCCAGCAGCCACTCCGGGACTACCACCTACAATGAGCAGTTCTTC
cdr3_aa: CASSHSGTTTYNEQFF
clone_size: many
j_call: TRBJ2-1
v_call: TRBV4-1
d_call: TRBD2

cdr3_nt: TGTGCCAGCAGCTTAGGGACCACCGGAGATGCTTTCTTT
cdr3_aa: CASSLGTTGDAFF
clone_size: many
j_call: TRBJ1-1
v_call: TRBV13
d_call: .

cdr3_nt: TGTGCCAGCAGTCCTACACAGGGGTTCTGGGAAAAACTGTTTTTT
cdr3_aa: CASSPTQGFWEKLFF
clone_size: few
j_call: TRBJ1-4
v_call: TRBV12-3/TRBV12-4
d_call: TRBD1

cdr3_nt: TGTGCCAGCAGCCAAGTTAGCGGGGGGTCTTCTAGCACAGATACGCAGTATTTT
cdr3_aa: CASSQVSGGSSSTDTQYF
clone_size: .
j_call: TRBJ2-3
v_call: TRBV4-2
d_call: TRBD2

cdr3_nt: TGTGCCAGCAGTTACCCAACACAGGGGGAACCCTACGAGCAGTACTTC
cdr3_aa: CASSYPTQGEPYEQYF
clone_size: .
j_call: TRBJ2-7
v_call: TRBV6-6
d_call: TRBD1

cdr3_nt: TGTGCCAGCAGCCAAATATCCGGGACAGGCCTGAGGGTCTACAATGAGCAGTTCTTC
cdr3_aa: CASSQISGTGLRVYNEQFF
clone_size: few
j_call: TRBJ2-1
v_call: TRBV7-3
d_call: TRBD1

cdr3_nt: TGTGCCAGCAGTGAAGTTCAGGGGTTCTCTGGAAACACCATATATTTT
cdr3_aa: CASSEVQGFSGNTIYF
clone_size: many
j_call: TRBJ1-3
v_call: TRBV2
d_call: .